This T cell receptor beta chain was profiled in a study of PD-1 blockade in classical Hodgkin lymphoma. Across the study: The nivolumab dose that patients received was 3 mg/kg, given intravenously every 2 weeks.

The method was immunoSEQ multiplex PCR; TCRdb's version includes in-frame clones alone and lacks a portion of them. The sample yields 90,000 to 100,000 clones, roughly nine tenths seen once. Germline lookup yields CDR1 MNHEY and CDR2 SVGAGI. The V and J ends lost 8 bases and 7 bases, in that order; junction bases with no gene match: 5. CDR3 length equals 13 residues. Brentuximab vedotin exposure varied among the patients, all of whom had relapsed after autologous stem cell transplantation. This sequence joins TRBV6-5 and TRBJ1-6; 7 bases agree with TRBD1. This clonotype was sampled from a human donor with classical Hodgkin lymphoma. The material was peripheral blood mononuclear cells (PBMCs), obtained before the second cycle of nivolumab. CDR3 amino acids: CASSDRKNSPLHF. The CDR3 DNA follows: TGTGCCAGCTCGGACAGGAAGAATTCACCCCTCCACTTT.